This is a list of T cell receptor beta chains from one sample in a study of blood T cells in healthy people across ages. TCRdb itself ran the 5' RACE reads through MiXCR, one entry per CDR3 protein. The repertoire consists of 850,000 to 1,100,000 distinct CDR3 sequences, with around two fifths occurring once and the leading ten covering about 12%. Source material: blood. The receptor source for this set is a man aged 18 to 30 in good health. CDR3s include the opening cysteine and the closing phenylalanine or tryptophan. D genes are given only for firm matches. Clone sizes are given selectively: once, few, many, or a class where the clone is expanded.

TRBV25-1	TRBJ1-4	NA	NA	CASSDPRSTNEKLFF	TGTGCCAGCAGTGACCCCCGGAGCACTAATGAAAAACTGTTTTTT
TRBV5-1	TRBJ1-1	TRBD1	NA	CASSADRGAEAFF	TGCGCCAGCAGCGCCGACAGGGGCGCTGAAGCTTTCTTT
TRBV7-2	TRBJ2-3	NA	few	CASSSGATDTQYF	TGTGCCAGCAGTTCGGGGGCCACAGATACGCAGTATTTT
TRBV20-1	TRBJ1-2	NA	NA	CSAPKSAAPFGYGYTF	TGCAGTGCTCCCAAGTCGGCAGCACCTTTTGGGTATGGCTACACCTTC
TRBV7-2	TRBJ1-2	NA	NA	CASSPPGGYYGYTF	TGTGCCAGCAGCCCCCCTGGGGGCTACTATGGCTACACCTTC
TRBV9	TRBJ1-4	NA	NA	CASSPTGGGVTNEKLFF	TGTGCCAGCAGCCCTACTGGTGGGGGAGTGACTAATGAAAAACTGTTTTTT
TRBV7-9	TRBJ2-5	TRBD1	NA	CASSPRGTGEQETQYF	TGTGCCAGCAGCCCCAGGGGGACAGGGGAACAAGAGACCCAGTACTTC
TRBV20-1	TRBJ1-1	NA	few	CSASSPQENTEAFF	TGCAGTGCTAGTTCCCCACAGGAGAACACTGAAGCTTTCTTT
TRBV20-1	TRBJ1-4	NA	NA	CSALEVSTNEKLFF	TGCAGTGCTCTGGAGGTTTCAACTAATGAAAAACTGTTTTTT
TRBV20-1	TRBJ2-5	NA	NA	CSAKRGEETQYF	TGCAGTGCTAAAAGGGGGGAAGAGACCCAGTACTTC
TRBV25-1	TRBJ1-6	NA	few	CASSEMGTGNSPLHF	TGTGCCAGCAGTGAAATGGGGACGGGTAATTCACCCCTCCACTTT
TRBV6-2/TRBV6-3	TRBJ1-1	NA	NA	CASSYLEGKRDAEAFF	TGTGCCAGCAGTTACCTTGAGGGGAAGAGGGACGCTGAAGCTTTCTTT
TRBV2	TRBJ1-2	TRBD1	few	CASSARTGVGGYTF	TGTGCCAGCAGTGCCCGGACAGGGGTGGGGGGCTACACCTTC
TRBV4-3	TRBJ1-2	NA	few	CASSPALGLEYGYTF	TGCGCCAGCAGCCCAGCACTCGGGTTAGAATATGGCTACACCTTC
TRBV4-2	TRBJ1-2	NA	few	CASSQESGPNYGYTF	TGTGCCAGCAGCCAAGAATCGGGACCTAACTATGGCTACACCTTC
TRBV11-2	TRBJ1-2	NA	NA	CASSLNIGPNYGYTF	TGTGCCAGCAGCTTAAATATAGGGCCCAACTATGGCTACACCTTC
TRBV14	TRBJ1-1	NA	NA	CASSQESTEAFF	TGTGCCAGCAGCCAAGAGTCCACTGAAGCTTTCTTT
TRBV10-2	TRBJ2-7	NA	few	CATISGASSYNEQYF	TGCGCCACCATTTCAGGGGCCAGCTCCTACAATGAGCAGTACTTC
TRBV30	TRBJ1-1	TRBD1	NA	CAWDRGFMNTEAFF	TGTGCCTGGGACAGGGGGTTCATGAACACTGAAGCTTTCTTT
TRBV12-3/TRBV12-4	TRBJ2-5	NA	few	CASSPPRAATQETQYF	TGTGCCAGCAGTCCCCCGCGGGCAGCTACACAAGAGACCCAGTACTTC
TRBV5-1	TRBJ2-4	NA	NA	CASSLVPGENIQYF	TGCGCCAGCAGCTTGGTACCAGGCGAAAACATTCAGTACTTC
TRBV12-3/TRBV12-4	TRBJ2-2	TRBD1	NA	CASRRTGRSGELFF	TGTGCCAGCAGACGGACAGGGAGGAGTGGGGAGCTGTTTTTT
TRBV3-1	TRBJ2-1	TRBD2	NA	CASSRPTGLAFF	TGTGCCAGCAGCCGACCGACGGGACTAGCGTTCTTC
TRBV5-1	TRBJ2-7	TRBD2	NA	CASQERGLYNEQYF	TGCGCCAGCCAAGAGCGGGGCCTGTACAATGAGCAGTACTTC
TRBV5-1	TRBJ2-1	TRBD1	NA	CASSFGQGNNEQFF	TGCGCCAGCAGCTTCGGACAGGGAAACAATGAGCAGTTCTTC
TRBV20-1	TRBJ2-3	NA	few	CSARDPRRVEITTDTQYF	TGCAGTGCTAGAGATCCCCGGCGAGTAGAGATAACTACAGATACGCAGTATTTT
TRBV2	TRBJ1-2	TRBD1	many	CASSAGTVYGYTF	TGTGCCAGCAGTGCGGGGACAGTGTATGGCTACACCTTC
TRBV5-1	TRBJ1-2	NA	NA	CASSLETAGNYGYTF	TGCGCCAGCAGCTTGGAAACGGCTGGGAACTATGGCTACACCTTC
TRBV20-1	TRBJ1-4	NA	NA	CSAGRMGGRTTNEKLFF	TGCAGTGCTGGTAGAATGGGAGGCAGGACAACTAATGAAAAACTGTTTTTT
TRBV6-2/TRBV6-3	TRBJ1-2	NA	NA	CASMAVSDGYTF	TGTGCCAGCATGGCAGTGTCGGATGGCTACACCTTC
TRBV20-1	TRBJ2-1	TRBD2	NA	CSARPGTSATNEQFF	TGCAGTGCTAGGCCCGGGACTAGCGCGACCAATGAGCAGTTCTTC
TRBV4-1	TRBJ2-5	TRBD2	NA	CASSQEVGGGVYETQYF	TGCGCCAGCAGCCAAGAAGTAGGCGGGGGGGTATACGAGACCCAGTACTTC
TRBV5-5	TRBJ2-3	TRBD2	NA	CASSFASGRTDTQYF	TGTGCCAGCAGCTTCGCTAGCGGGCGCACAGATACGCAGTATTTT